Reported below is one T cell receptor (beta chain). The antigen is undetermined. Described time point: baseline pretreatment blood. The treatment is: 15 Gy SBRT to primary tumor, nephrectomy 4 weeks later. The tumor was a clear cell renal cell carcinoma. The record originates from a study of radiation and T cells in renal cell carcinoma. Study-wide results and caveats: In blood, top tumor clones expanded by 2 weeks, shrinking by 4.

The J segment lost 3 bases and the V segment lost 2 bases, leaving 5 bases of the junction unmatched. The CDR3 is made up of 16 amino acids. Germline values: CDR1 MNHNY, CDR2 SVGAGI (reference sequence). TCRdb's copy holds only in-frame clones and misses some; the assay was immunoSEQ multiplex PCR. Of about 59,000 clones in the sample, roughly three quarters were seen once. The material sequenced was blood, taken from a patient whose treatment included radiotherapy and nephrectomy. The chain joins TRBV6-6 to TRBJ2-3, with 10 bases identical to TRBD1. The source of this sequence is a man aged 55 to 70 with renal cell carcinoma. DNA for the CDR3: TGTGCCAGCAGTTACCCGGGACAGGGGCGGACAGATACGCAGTATTTT. It encodes CASSYPGQGRTDTQYF.